The clone carrying this T cell receptor beta chain was counted many times. Its antigen is as yet unknown. The data are from a study of T-cell reconstitution after alpha-beta-depleted transplantation in children. Findings of the study overall: Counts and diversity of T cells one year after transplant came mostly from newly produced T cells. In some patients, recipient T cells and intrathymic progenitors surviving conditioning explained high day-60 diversity. Several hundred expanded graft clones reportedly were the source of alpha-beta T cells about two months after transplant.

This CDR3 region has 13 residues. Between the trimmed V and J ends, which lost 6 bases and 3 bases, there was a span of 11 bases. Germline CDR1 reads SGHVS; CDR2 reads FQNEAQ. A library of TCRbeta sequences, prepared with unique molecular identifiers, was generated. TCRdb analysed the PCR reads with MiXCR anew, one entry per CDR3 protein. Here the sample spans 200,000 to 250,000 distinct CDR3 sequences, less than 9% being singletons. The chain recombines TRBV7-8 with TRBJ1-1; possible D gene TRBD1, 5 bases. This sequence originates from a male patient younger than 18 who had a stem cell transplant for acute lymphoblastic leukemia, so the T cells may come from the graft donor. Sample: PBMCs, mostly from graft donor cells, taken 180 days after TCRalphabeta/CD19-depleted stem cell transplant. The CDR3 protein is CASRETVYTEAFF. The CDR3 bases are TGTGCCAGCAGAGAGACAGTTTACACTGAAGCTTTCTTT.